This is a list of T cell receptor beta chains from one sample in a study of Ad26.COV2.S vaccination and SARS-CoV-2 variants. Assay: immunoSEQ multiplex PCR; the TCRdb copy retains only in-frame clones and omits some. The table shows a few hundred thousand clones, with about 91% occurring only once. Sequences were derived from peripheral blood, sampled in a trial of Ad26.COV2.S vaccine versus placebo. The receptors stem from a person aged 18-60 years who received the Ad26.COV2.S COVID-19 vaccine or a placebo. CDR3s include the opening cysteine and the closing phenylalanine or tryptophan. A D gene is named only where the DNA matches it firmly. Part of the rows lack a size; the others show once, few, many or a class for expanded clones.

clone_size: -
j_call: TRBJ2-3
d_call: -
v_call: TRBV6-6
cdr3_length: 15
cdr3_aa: CATRGGWLSTDTQYF
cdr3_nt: TGTGCCACCCGAGGCGGGTGGCTGAGCACAGATACGCAGTATTTT

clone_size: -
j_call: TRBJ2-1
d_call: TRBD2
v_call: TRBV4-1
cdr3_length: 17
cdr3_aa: CASSQALLLAGDNEQFF
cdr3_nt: TGCGCCAGCAGCCAAGCACTGTTACTAGCGGGAGACAATGAGCAGTTCTTC

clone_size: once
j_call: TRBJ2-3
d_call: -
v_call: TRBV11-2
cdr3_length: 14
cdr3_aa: CASSLMRTFGTQYF
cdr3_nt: TGTGCCAGCAGCTTAATGAGGACCTTTGGTACGCAGTATTTT

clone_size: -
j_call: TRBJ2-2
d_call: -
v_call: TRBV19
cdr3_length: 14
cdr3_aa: CASSISRGTGELFF
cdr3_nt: TGTGCCAGTAGTATTTCCAGGGGAACCGGGGAGCTGTTTTTT

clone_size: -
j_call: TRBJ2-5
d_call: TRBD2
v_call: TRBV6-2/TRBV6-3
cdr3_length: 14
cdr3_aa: CASSNGTRQKTQYF
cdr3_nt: TGTGCCAGCAGTAACGGGACTAGGCAAAAGACCCAGTACTTC

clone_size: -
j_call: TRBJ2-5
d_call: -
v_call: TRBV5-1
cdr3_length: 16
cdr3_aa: CASSLASPTSVETQYF
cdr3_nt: TGCGCCAGCAGCTTGGCCAGTCCGACTAGTGTGGAGACCCAGTACTTC

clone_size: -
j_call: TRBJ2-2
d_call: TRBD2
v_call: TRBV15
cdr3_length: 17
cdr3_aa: CATSRILAGGLTGELFF
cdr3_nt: TGTGCCACCAGCAGGATACTAGCGGGAGGGTTGACCGGGGAGCTGTTTTTT

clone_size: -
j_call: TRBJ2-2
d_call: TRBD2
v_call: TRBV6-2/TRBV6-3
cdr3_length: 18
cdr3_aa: CASSYSSGSGKDTGELFF
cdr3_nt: TGTGCCAGCAGTTACTCGTCTGGAAGCGGGAAGGACACCGGGGAGCTGTTTTTT

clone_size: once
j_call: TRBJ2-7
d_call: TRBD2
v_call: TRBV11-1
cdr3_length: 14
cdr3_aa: CASSHGGSPYEQYF
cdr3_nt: TGTGCCAGCAGCCACGGCGGGAGTCCCTACGAGCAGTACTTC

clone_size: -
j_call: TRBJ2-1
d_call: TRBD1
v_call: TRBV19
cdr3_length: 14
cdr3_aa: CASSVQGASDEQFF
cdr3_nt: TGTGCCAGTAGTGTACAGGGGGCTTCGGATGAGCAGTTCTTC

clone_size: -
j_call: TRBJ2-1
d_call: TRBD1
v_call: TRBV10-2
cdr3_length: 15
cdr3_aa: CASSSSDRGGNEQFF
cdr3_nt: TGCGCCAGCAGTTCAAGTGACAGGGGTGGAAATGAGCAGTTCTTC

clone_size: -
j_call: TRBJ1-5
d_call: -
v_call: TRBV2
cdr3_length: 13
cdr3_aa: CASRGGGNQPQHF
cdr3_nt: TGTGCCAGCAGAGGGGGAGGCAATCAGCCCCAGCATTTT

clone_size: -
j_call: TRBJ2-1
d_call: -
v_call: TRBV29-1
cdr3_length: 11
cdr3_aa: CSGGLINEQFF
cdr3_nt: TGCAGCGGGGGACTTATCAATGAGCAGTTCTTC

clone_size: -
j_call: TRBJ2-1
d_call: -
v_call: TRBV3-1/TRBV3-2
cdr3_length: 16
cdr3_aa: CASSQDLAGSYNEQFF
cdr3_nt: TGTGCCAGCAGCCAAGATCTGGCGGGCTCCTACAATGAGCAGTTCTTC

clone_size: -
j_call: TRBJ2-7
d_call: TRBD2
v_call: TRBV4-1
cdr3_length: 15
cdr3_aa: CASSFNSGGTYEQYF
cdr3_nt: TGCGCCAGCAGCTTCAATTCCGGGGGGACGTACGAGCAGTACTTC

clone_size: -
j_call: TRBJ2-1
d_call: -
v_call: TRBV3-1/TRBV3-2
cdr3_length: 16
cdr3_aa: CASSQVAEFPYNEQFF
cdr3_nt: TGTGCCAGCAGCCAAGTTGCTGAATTCCCCTACAATGAGCAGTTCTTC

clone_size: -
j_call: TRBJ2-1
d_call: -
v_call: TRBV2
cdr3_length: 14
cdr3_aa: CASSERTFYNEQFF
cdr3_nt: TGTGCCAGCAGTGAAAGGACATTCTACAATGAGCAGTTCTTC

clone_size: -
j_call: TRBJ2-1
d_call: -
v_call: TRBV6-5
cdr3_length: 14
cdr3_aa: CASRLGPALNEQFF
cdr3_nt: TGTGCCAGCAGACTGGGACCCGCCCTCAATGAGCAGTTCTTC

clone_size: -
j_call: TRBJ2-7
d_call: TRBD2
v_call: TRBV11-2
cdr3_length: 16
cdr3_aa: CASSLMSSGPTYEQYF
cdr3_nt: TGTGCCAGCAGCTTAATGTCTAGCGGGCCTACCTACGAGCAGTACTTC

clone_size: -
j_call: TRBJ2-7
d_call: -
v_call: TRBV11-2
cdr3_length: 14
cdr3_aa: CASSLNDRSYEQYF
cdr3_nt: TGTGCCAGCAGCTTGAACGACAGGAGTTACGAGCAGTACTTC

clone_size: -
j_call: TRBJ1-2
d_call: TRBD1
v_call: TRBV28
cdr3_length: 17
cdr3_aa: CASSSNQGAHALGGYTF
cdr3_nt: TGTGCCAGCAGTTCAAATCAGGGGGCGCATGCGTTAGGAGGCTACACCTTC

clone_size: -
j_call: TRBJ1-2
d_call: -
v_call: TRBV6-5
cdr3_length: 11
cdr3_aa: CASNGPVGYTF
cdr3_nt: TGTGCCAGCAACGGGCCTGTAGGCTACACCTTC

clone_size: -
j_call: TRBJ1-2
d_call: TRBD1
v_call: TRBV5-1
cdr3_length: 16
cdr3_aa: CASSLAGTGMGYGYTF
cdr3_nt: TGCGCCAGCAGCTTGGCCGGGACAGGGATGGGGTATGGCTACACCTTC

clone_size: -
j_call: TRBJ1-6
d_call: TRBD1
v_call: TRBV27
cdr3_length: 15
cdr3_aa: CASSIQGIYNSPLHF
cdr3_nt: TGTGCCAGCAGCATACAGGGGATCTATAATTCACCCCTCCACTTT

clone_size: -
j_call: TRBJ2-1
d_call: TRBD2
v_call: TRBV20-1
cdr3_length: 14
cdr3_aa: CSASGTSGDRWQFF
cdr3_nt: TGCAGTGCTAGTGGGACTAGCGGGGACAGGTGGCAGTTCTTC

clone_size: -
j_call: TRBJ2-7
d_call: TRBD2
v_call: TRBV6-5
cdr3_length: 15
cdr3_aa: CASRGVGLAGYEQYF
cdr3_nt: TGTGCCAGCAGGGGGGTAGGGCTAGCGGGTTACGAGCAGTACTTC

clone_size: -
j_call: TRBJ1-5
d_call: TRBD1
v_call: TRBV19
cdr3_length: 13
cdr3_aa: CASGDRVRQPQHF
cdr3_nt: TGTGCCAGTGGCGACAGGGTACGCCAGCCCCAGCATTTT

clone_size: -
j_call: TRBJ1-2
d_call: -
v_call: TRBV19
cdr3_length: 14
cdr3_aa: CASSRGRANYGYTF
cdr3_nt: TGTGCCAGTAGTCGAGGCAGAGCTAACTATGGCTACACCTTC

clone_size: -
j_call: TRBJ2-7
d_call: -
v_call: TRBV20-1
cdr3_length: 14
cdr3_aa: CSASTGNALYEQYF
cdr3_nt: TGCAGTGCGAGTACAGGGAACGCGCTCTACGAGCAGTACTTC

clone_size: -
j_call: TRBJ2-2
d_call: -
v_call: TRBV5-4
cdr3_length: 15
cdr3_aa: CASSNQGEGTGELFF
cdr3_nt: TGTGCCAGCAGCAATCAGGGAGAGGGCACCGGGGAGCTGTTTTTT

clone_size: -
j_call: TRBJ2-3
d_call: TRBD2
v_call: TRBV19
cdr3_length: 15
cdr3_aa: CASSRAGGVTDTQYF
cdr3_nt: TGTGCCAGTAGTAGGGCGGGAGGGGTCACAGATACGCAGTATTTT

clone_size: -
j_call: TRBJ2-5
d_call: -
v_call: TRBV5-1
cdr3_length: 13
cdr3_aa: CASSLGLEGAQYF
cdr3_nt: TGCGCCAGCAGCTTGGGGCTGGAAGGGGCCCAGTACTTC

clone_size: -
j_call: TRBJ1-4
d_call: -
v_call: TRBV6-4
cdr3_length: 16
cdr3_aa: CASSERYGFLSEKLFF
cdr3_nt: TGTGCCAGCAGTGAGCGTTATGGCTTCCTCAGCGAAAAACTGTTTTTT

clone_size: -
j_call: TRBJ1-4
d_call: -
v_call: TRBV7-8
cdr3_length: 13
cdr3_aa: CASSLGGNEKLFF
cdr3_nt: TGTGCCAGCAGCTTAGGGGGTAATGAAAAACTGTTTTTT

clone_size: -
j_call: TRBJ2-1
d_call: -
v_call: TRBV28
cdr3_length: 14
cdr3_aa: CATSGEGAGNEQFF
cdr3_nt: TGTGCCACCTCGGGGGAGGGGGCAGGCAATGAGCAGTTCTTC

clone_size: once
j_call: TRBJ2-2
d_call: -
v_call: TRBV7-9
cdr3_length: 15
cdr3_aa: CASSRIIRGTGELFF
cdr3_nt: TGTGCCAGCAGCCGCATCATTCGTGGCACCGGGGAGCTGTTTTTT